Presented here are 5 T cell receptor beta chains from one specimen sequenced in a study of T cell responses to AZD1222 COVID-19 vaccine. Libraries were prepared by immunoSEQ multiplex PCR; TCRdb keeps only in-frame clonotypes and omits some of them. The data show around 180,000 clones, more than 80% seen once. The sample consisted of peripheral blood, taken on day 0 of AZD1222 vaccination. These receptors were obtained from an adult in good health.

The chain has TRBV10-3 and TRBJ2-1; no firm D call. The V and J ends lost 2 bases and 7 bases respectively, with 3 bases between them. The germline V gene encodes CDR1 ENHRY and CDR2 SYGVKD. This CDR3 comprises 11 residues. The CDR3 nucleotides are TGTGCCATCAGTGAGGGGAATGAGCAGTTCTTC. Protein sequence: CAISEGNEQFF.

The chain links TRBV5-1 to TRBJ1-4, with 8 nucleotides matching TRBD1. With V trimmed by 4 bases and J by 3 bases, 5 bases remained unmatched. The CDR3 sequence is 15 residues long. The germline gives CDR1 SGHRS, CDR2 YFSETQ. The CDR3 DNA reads TGCGCCAGCAGCCCGACAGGGGTATCTAATGAAAAACTGTTTTTT. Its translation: CASSPTGVSNEKLFF. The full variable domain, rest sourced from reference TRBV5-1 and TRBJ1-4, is KAGVTQTPRYLIKTRGQQVTLSCSPISGHRSVSWYQQTPGQGLQFLFEYFSETQRNKGNFPGRFSGRQFSNSRSEMNVSTLELGDSALYLCASSPTGVSNEKLFFGSGTQLSVL.

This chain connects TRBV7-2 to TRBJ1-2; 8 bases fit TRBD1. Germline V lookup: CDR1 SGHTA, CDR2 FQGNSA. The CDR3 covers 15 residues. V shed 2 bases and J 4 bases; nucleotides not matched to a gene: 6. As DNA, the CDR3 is TGTGCCAGCAGCTTATCCAGGACAGGGCTCTATGGCTACACCTTC. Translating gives CASSLSRTGLYGYTF.

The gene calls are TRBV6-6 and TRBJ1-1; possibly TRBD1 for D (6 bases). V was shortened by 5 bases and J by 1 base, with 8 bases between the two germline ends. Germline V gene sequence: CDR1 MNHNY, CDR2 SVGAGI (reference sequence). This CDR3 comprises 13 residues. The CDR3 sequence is CASSTRGNTEAFF. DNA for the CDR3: TGTGCCAGCAGTACCAGGGGGAACACTGAAGCTTTCTTT.

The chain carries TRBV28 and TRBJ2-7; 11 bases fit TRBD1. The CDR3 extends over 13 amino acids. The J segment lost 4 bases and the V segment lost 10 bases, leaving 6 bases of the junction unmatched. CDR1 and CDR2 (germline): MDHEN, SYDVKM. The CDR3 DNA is TGTGCCACGCGGACAGGGGGCGCATACGAGCAGTACTTC. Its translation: CATRTGGAYEQYF.